A single sample is the source of the 5 T cell receptor beta chains below, sequenced in a study of early T cells in non-severe SARS-CoV-2 infection (dated by TCRdb to about 2021). The protocol used for the library was 5' RACE. Sequencing was performed on a NextSeq 500. TCRdb ran its own pipeline on the public reads, namely fastp trimming at Q25 and MiXCR clone calling, and kept in-frame beta chains. Duplicate CDR3 protein sequences are folded into a single record with the most common DNA and genes. The table for this sample lists 70,000 to 85,000 distinct CDR3 sequences; roughly an eighth of them were counted only once. Of the sample, about 2.7% is held by the ten largest clones. The sequenced sample consisted of whole blood. All receptors derive from an adult who was a healthcare worker with PCR-confirmed SARS-CoV-2 infection or an uninfected control (not recorded which).

This chain joins TRBV12-3 or TRBV12-4 and TRBJ1-2; D possibly corresponds to TRBD1 (6 bases). This CDR3 has 15 amino acids. V was trimmed by 4 bases and J by 6 bases, leaving 18 bases between them. CDR3 sequence reads: CASSSNLGGLDGYTF. The CDR3 DNA reads TGTGCCAGCAGTTCCAACCTGGGGGGGCTGGATGGCTACACCTTC.

This clonotype was observed many times. An end of the junction differs from the germline gene, which may be a read error. The V and J genes are TRBV7-7 and TRBJ2-5, with 7 bases aligning to TRBD1. Germline CDR1 and CDR2: SSHAT and FNYEAQ (reference sequence). This CDR3 region has 14 residues. Here the CDR3 DNA reads TGTGCTAGCAGCCCCGGCAGGGGGCAAGAGACCCAGTACTTC. This codes for CASSPGRGQETQYF.

This clonotype has just a few counts. V gene TRBV9 combines with J gene TRBJ2-7, with 9 bases lining up with TRBD2. The V gene end was trimmed by 4 bases and the J gene end by 2 bases; junction bases not matched to a gene: 10. CDR3 length equals 16 residues. Looked up from germline, CDR1 is SGDLS and CDR2 is YYNGEE. In nucleotides, the CDR3 is TGTGCCAGCAGCTCACATAGCGGGAGCCTGCCCTACGAGCAGTACTTC. This sequence encodes CASSSHSGSLPYEQYF.

This chain links TRBV6-6 with TRBJ1-3; no definite D call. Germline values: CDR1 MNHNY, CDR2 SVGAGI (reference sequence). The ends were cut back, 2 bases at V and 2 bases at J, with 13 bases in the middle. The CDR3 runs 16 residues. CDR3 in amino acids: CASSYPKVATGNTIYF. The CDR3, as DNA: TGTGCCAGCAGTTACCCGAAAGTAGCAACTGGAAACACCATATATTTT.

There are a few counts of this clonotype. This chain joins TRBV3-1 and TRBJ2-5; tentatively, D is TRBD1 (5 bases). CDR1 is LGHDT, CDR2 YNNKEL, per germline (reference sequence). The CDR3 covers 15 residues. The V and J ends lost 1 base and 0 bases respectively, with 9 bases between them. CDR3 DNA: TGTGCCAGCAGCCAAGCGGCAGGGAACCAAGAGACCCAGTACTTC. As protein: CASSQAAGNQETQYF.